The clone carrying this TCR beta chain was picked up a small number of times. Its antigen is still unknown. Through a sample-barcoded 5' primer and a J-beta primer mix, a second PCR was run for roughly 6 to 11 cycles. TCRdb independently ran MiXCR on the 5' RACE reads; one entry per CDR3 protein. The table includes some 1,800,000 distinct CDR3 sequences, about 39% detected once. The sample belongs to a study of blood T cells in healthy people across ages. Study-level points and caveats: While age rose, TCR beta diversity per million T cells dropped in a roughly linear way.

The V end was cut by 7 bases, the J end by 7 bases, with 16 bases between. The CDR3 is 14 residues long. CDR1 KGHDR and CDR2 SFDVKD come from the germline V gene. The receptor was isolated from a human donor in good health. This sequence joins TRBV24-1 and TRBJ2-1, with D maybe TRBD2 (7 bases). Sequenced material: blood. The CDR3 sequence is CATSDGGPGNEQFF. Here the CDR3 DNA reads TGTGCCACCAGCGACGGGGGGCCTGGGAATGAGCAGTTCTTC.